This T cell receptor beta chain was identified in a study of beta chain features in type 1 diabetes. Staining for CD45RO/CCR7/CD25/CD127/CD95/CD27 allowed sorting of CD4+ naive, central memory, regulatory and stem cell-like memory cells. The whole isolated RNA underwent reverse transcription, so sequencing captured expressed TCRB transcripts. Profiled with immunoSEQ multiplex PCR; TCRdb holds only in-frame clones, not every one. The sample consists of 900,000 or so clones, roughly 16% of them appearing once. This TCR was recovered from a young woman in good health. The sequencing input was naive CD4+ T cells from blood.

This CDR3 reads CASSVASGSGSYEQYF. CDR3 nucleotides: TGTGCCAGCAGCGTAGCCAGCGGGAGCGGTAGTTACGAGCAGTACTTC. V usage is TRBV9 and J usage is TRBJ2-7; 8 bases agree with TRBD2. Looked up from germline, CDR1 is SGDLS and CDR2 is YYNGEE. The CDR3 is 16 amino acids. V shed 0 bases and J 4 bases; nucleotides not matched to a gene: 9. The full variable domain, in which reference TRBV9 and TRBJ2-7 provide the parts outside the CDR3, is DSGVTQTPKHLITATGQRVTLRCSPRSGDLSVYWYQQSLDQGLQFLIQYYNGEERAKGNILERFSAQQFPDLHSELNLSSLELGDSALYFCASSVASGSGSYEQYFGPGTRLTVT.